A selection of T cell receptor beta chains follows, all from one sample in a study of cytomegalovirus exposure and HLA in healthy donors. Profiling relied on immunoSEQ multiplex PCR, and the TCRdb table lists in-frame clones only, not all of them. The sample consists of 150,000 to 200,000 clones, around 78% of them appearing once. Sample: PBMCs. The receptors stem from a man younger than 40 in good health and CMV-seronegative. The CDR3 runs from the conserved cysteine through the conserved F or W. Each record gives: D gene, V gene, clone size, J gene, CDR3 length, CDR3 protein, CDR3 DNA. D genes are given only for firm matches. Only part of the rows carry a size: once, few, many, or a class if the clone is expanded.

.	TRBV28	.	TRBJ2-2	14	CASSQALKAGELFF	TGTGCCAGCAGTCAAGCGCTTAAGGCCGGGGAGCTGTTTTTT
.	TRBV6-1	.	TRBJ1-2	13	CASSPLGTYGYTF	TGTGCCAGCAGTCCACTCGGGACATACGGCTACACCTTC
TRBD1	TRBV30	.	TRBJ1-6	12	CAWDRGTPPLHF	TGTGCCTGGGACAGGGGTACGCCACCCCTCCACTTT
TRBD1	TRBV9	.	TRBJ2-7	16	CASSVVSQGAVYEQYF	TGTGCCAGCAGCGTCGTTTCCCAGGGGGCGGTCTACGAGCAGTACTTC
.	TRBV27	.	TRBJ2-5	11	CASIYQETQYF	TGTGCCAGCATATACCAAGAGACCCAGTACTTC
.	TRBV5-1	.	TRBJ2-7	14	CASSLAAVEREQYF	TGCGCCAGCAGCTTGGCCGCGGTGGAGCGCGAGCAGTACTTC
TRBD2	TRBV2	once	TRBJ2-7	15	CASIIMGLDSYEQYF	TGTGCCAGCATAATTATGGGACTAGACTCCTACGAGCAGTACTTC
.	TRBV28	once	TRBJ1-1	13	CASRPSGGTEAFF	TGTGCCAGCAGGCCCTCGGGAGGCACTGAAGCTTTCTTT
TRBD2	TRBV9	.	TRBJ2-3	14	CASSVTGGGDTQYF	TGTGCCAGCAGCGTTACGGGAGGGGGAGATACGCAGTATTTT
TRBD2	TRBV7-3	.	TRBJ2-1	15	CASSPTGTSGNEQFF	TGTGCCAGCAGCCCCACCGGGACTAGCGGGAATGAGCAGTTCTTC
TRBD1	TRBV4-2	.	TRBJ1-6	16	CASSQEPGQGTAPLHF	TGTGCCAGCAGCCAAGAGCCGGGACAGGGGACCGCACCCCTCCACTTT
TRBD1	TRBV6-1	.	TRBJ1-5	15	CASSAITGGNQPQHF	TGTGCCAGCAGTGCAATCACAGGGGGCAATCAGCCCCAGCATTTT
.	TRBV5-1	.	TRBJ1-5	12	CASIGSNQPQHF	TGCGCCAGCATTGGCAGCAATCAGCCCCAGCATTTT
.	TRBV7-2	.	TRBJ2-5	15	CASSLGGHTQETQYF	TGTGCCAGCAGCTTAGGGGGACATACCCAAGAGACCCAGTACTTC
.	TRBV19	.	TRBJ2-6	15	CASSIVRVGANVLTF	TGTGCCAGTAGTATAGTGAGGGTTGGGGCCAACGTCCTGACTTTC
.	TRBV6-1	few	TRBJ2-5	15	CASSPVRLQGETQYF	TGTGCCAGCAGTCCGGTACGCCTCCAGGGAGAGACCCAGTACTTC
.	TRBV5-1	.	TRBJ2-5	15	CASTLGSAYQETQYF	TGCGCCAGCACCCTGGGGAGTGCGTACCAAGAGACCCAGTACTTC